The 22 T cell receptor beta chains below were found in one sample sequenced in a study of response to subunit inactivated influenza vaccine. TCRdb passed the RT-PCR reads through MiXCR, listing each CDR3 protein once. Seen here are 500,000 to 550,000 distinct CDR3 sequences, approximately 7.3% observed once, and the top ten hold around 14%. The sequences come from PBMCs from blood, collected roughly 24 months after vaccination. The receptors originated from a man aged 45-69 years who received an inactivated influenza vaccine.

The chain employs TRBV6-2 or TRBV6-3 and TRBJ1-2, with TRBD1 matching 8 bases. Germline trimming cut 6 bases from V and 7 bases from J; bases unmatched to any gene: 7. CDR3 size: 13 residues. The germline V gene encodes CDR1 MNHEY and CDR2 SVGEGT. Here the CDR3 reads CASSQDRVAGYTF. CDR3 coding DNA: TGTGCCAGCAGCCAGGACAGGGTTGCTGGCTACACCTTC.

The chain links TRBV5-4 to TRBJ2-5, with D possibly matching TRBD2 (5 bases). This CDR3 region has 16 residues. Looked up from germline, CDR1 is SGHNT and CDR2 is YYREEE (reference sequence). The V gene lost 0 bases and the J gene lost 7 bases, with 19 bases spanning the gap. CDR3 protein: CASSLVDRDPSGTQYF. The CDR3 DNA follows: TGTGCCAGCAGCTTGGTGGACCGGGATCCAAGCGGGACCCAGTACTTC.

DNA of the CDR3: TGTGCCAGCAGCGTCCGGACGGTCTCATCAGGGGAGCAGTTCTTC. This encodes CASSVRTVSSGEQFF. The chain combines TRBV9 with TRBJ2-1, with TRBD1 as a possible D gene (5 bases). V was cut by 2 bases and J by 10 bases, with 19 bases left in between. The CDR3 contains 15 residues. Germline CDR1 SGDLS, CDR2 YYNGEE.

In this sample, this clonotype turned up a few times. The V gene is TRBV6-2 or TRBV6-3, the J gene TRBJ2-1; the match to TRBD2 covers 12 bases. After removal of 6 bases from V and 4 bases from J, the junction contained 13 bases not matched to a gene. CDR1 is MNHEY, CDR2 SVGEGT, per germline. The CDR3 is 18 amino acids. CDR3 region: CASRTTSGRLREYNEQFF. CDR3 bases: TGTGCCAGCAGGACGACTAGCGGGAGATTAAGGGAATACAATGAGCAGTTCTTC.

This clonotype has just a few counts. V is TRBV29-1 and J is TRBJ2-5; tentatively, D is TRBD1 (6 bases). The germline V gene has CDR1 SQVTM and CDR2 ANQGSEA. The CDR3 extends over 15 amino acids. V lost 5 bases, J lost 5 bases, and 21 bases lay in between. CDR3: CSVPATGLSFETQYF. The CDR3 DNA sequence: TGCAGCGTTCCCGCAACAGGGTTAAGTTTTGAGACCCAGTACTTC.

This clonotype was picked up a small number of times. The chain combines TRBV20-1 with TRBJ1-4, with 7 bases lining up with TRBD1. Unmatched junction bases numbered 7, after V lost 3 bases and J lost 3 bases. The germline V gene encodes CDR1 DFQATT and CDR2 SNEGSKA (reference sequence). The CDR3 length is 15 residues. CDR3 bases: TGCAGTGCTAGGGGCACAGGGGTTTCTAATGAAAAACTGTTTTTT. Amino acid sequence: CSARGTGVSNEKLFF.

The chain recombines TRBV5-5 with TRBJ2-3; 8 nucleotides align to TRBD1. CDR1 is SGHKS and CDR2 is YYEKEE in the germline V gene (reference sequence). J lost 3 bases, V lost 4 bases, and 13 bases had no gene match. The CDR3 totals 17 residues. The CDR3: CASSPGTGGSGTDTQYF. In DNA, the CDR3 is TGTGCCAGCAGCCCAGGGACAGGAGGGAGCGGAACAGATACGCAGTATTTT.

This clonotype was seen only a few times. The chain couples TRBV7-8 to TRBJ2-7, with 7 bases identical to TRBD1. This CDR3 region has 14 residues. The J segment lost 2 bases and the V segment lost 4 bases, leaving 5 bases of the junction unmatched. The V gene's germline CDR1 is SGHVS and CDR2 FQNEAQ. CDR3 DNA sequence: TGTGCCAGCAGCTCGGACAGGCCCCCCTACGAGCAGTACTTC. Protein product: CASSSDRPPYEQYF.

This clonotype was recorded many times. The chain combines TRBV3-1 with TRBJ2-5; no clear D gene. Germline values: CDR1 LGHDT, CDR2 YNNKEL (reference sequence). The V end was cut by 5 bases, the J end by 4 bases, with 5 bases between. This CDR3 has 11 amino acids. This CDR3 reads CASSVRETQYF. The CDR3 DNA follows: TGTGCCAGCAGCGTGCGAGAGACCCAGTACTTC.

There are a few counts of this clonotype. This sequence joins TRBV5-6 and TRBJ2-7, with D perhaps TRBD1 (6 bases). Germline loops: CDR1 SGHDT, CDR2 YYEEEE. CDR3 length: 14 residues. V lost 3 bases and J lost 4, with 14 bases in between. CDR3 amino acids: CASSSTGIMYEQYF. CDR3 nucleotide sequence: TGTGCCAGCAGCTCGACAGGAATTATGTACGAGCAGTACTTC.

This chain joins TRBV19 and TRBJ2-3, with TRBD2 matching over 11 bases. This CDR3 has 17 residues. The germline V gene has CDR1 LNHDA and CDR2 SQIVND (reference sequence). The trim removed 5 bases at V and 5 bases at J, leaving 12 bases unmatched. The CDR3 DNA follows: TGTGCCAGTAGTGTTAGCGGGAGGGCCGTATCAGTAGATACGCAGTATTTT. Its translation is CASSVSGRAVSVDTQYF.

This clonotype appeared many times. The chain has TRBV20-1 and TRBJ1-2; unclear D gene. The germline V and J ends were trimmed by 7 bases and 0 bases, with 6 bases remaining between them. The CDR3 contains 11 residues. The germline gives CDR1 DFQATT, CDR2 SNEGSKA (reference sequence). The CDR3 sequence is CSVAANYGYTF. The CDR3 DNA is TGCAGTGTCGCCGCTAACTATGGCTACACCTTC.

This clonotype was detected a few times. The genes are TRBV20-1 and TRBJ2-7; D is undetermined. Germline V gene sequence: CDR1 DFQATT, CDR2 SNEGSKA (reference sequence). Trimming cost V 0 bases and J 0 bases, with 15 bases left between them. The CDR3 has 16 amino acids. Written as DNA, the CDR3 is TGCAGTGCTAGAGATCATTTTTACAGAAGCTCCTACGAGCAGTACTTC. Translating gives CSARDHFYRSSYEQYF.

The chain is built from TRBV7-8 and TRBJ1-2; TRBD1 aligns across 10 bases. CDR1 is SGHVS, CDR2 FQNEAQ, per germline. Germline trimming cut 5 bases from V and 14 bases from J; bases unmatched to any gene: 11. The CDR3 length is 13 residues. CDR3 sequence (DNA): TGTGCCAGCAGCCAAAGACAGGGGGCTAAGAATACCTTC. It specifies CASSQRQGAKNTF. The complete variable domain, with remaining parts taken from reference TRBV7-8 and TRBJ1-2, reads GAGVSQSPRYKVAKRGQDVALRCDPISGHVSLFWYQQALGQGPEFLTYFQNEAQLDKSGLPSDRFFAERPEGSVSTLKIQRTQQEDSAVYLCASSQRQGAKNTFGSGTRLTVV.

This clonotype was counted ten times or more. The V call is TRBV7-8, the J call TRBJ2-3, with TRBD2 identical over 7 bases. This CDR3 is 14 amino acids long. Trimming cost V 5 bases and J 4 bases; bases outside gene matches: 6. Looked up from germline, CDR1 is SGHVS and CDR2 is FQNEAQ. The CDR3 DNA is TGTGCCAGCAGCCCAAGCGGGAATTCAGATACGCAGTATTTT. This encodes CASSPSGNSDTQYF.

The chain employs TRBV20-1 and TRBJ2-7, with a tentative D call TRBD1 (6 bases). Trimming took off 4 bases at V and 1 base at J, with 8 bases between the two ends. This CDR3 spans 12 amino acids. Germline CDR1 and CDR2: DFQATT and SNEGSKA (reference sequence). The CDR3 DNA is TGCAGTGCTACGGGACAATCCTACGAGCAGTACTTC. Amino acids: CSATGQSYEQYF.

CDR3 amino acids: CASSLQGSHEQYF. The CDR3 DNA reads as TGTGCCAGCAGCTTACAGGGTTCCCACGAGCAGTACTTC. The V gene is TRBV5-4, the J gene TRBJ2-7; tentative D call: TRBD1 (6 bases). There are 13 residues in the CDR3. The ends were cut back, 2 bases at V and 5 bases at J, with 11 bases in the middle. Germline CDR1 reads SGHNT; CDR2 reads YYREEE (reference sequence).

This clonotype has more than one count but fewer than ten. This chain uses TRBV2 with TRBJ2-3; 15 positions match TRBD2. The CDR3 is 18 amino acids. The V and J ends lost 4 bases and 3 bases, in that order; junction bases with no gene match: 8. The germline gives CDR1 SNHLY, CDR2 FYNNEI. The CDR3 loop reads CASSVGLAGGVRTDTQYF. DNA for the CDR3: TGTGCCAGCAGTGTGGGACTAGCGGGAGGAGTACGGACAGATACGCAGTATTTT.

In this sample, this clonotype turned up many times. V gene TRBV5-1 combines with J gene TRBJ2-7; D is unresolved. This CDR3 is 12 amino acids long. Germline CDR1 SGHRS, CDR2 YFSETQ. V lost 3 bases to trimming and J lost 5 bases, with 9 bases between them. The CDR3 coding sequence is TGCGCCAGCAGCTCCGGGTTGGACGAGCAGTACTTC. Its protein product is CASSSGLDEQYF. Complete variable domain (other parts from reference TRBV5-1 and TRBJ2-7): KAGVTQTPRYLIKTRGQQVTLSCSPISGHRSVSWYQQTPGQGLQFLFEYFSETQRNKGNFPGRFSGRQFSNSRSEMNVSTLELGDSALYLCASSSGLDEQYFGPGTRLTVT.

A few counts support this clonotype. This rearrangement joins TRBV20-1 to TRBJ1-2, with a weak D call TRBD1 (5 bases). V was trimmed by 6 bases and J by 0 bases, leaving 11 bases between them. Germline CDR1 DFQATT, CDR2 SNEGSKA (reference sequence). This CDR3 has 13 residues. The CDR3 bases are TGCAGTGCCATAGACAGCACTAACTATGGCTACACCTTC. This sequence encodes CSAIDSTNYGYTF.

The CDR3 region is CASSLGASTFSYEQYF. The CDR3 nucleotides are TGTGCCAGCAGTTTAGGCGCTAGCACCTTCTCCTACGAGCAGTACTTC. V gene TRBV28 combines with J gene TRBJ2-7, with D possibly TRBD2 on 5 matching bases. This CDR3 has 16 residues. In germline, CDR1 is MDHEN, CDR2 SYDVKM. V lost 2 bases, J lost 0 bases, and 14 bases lay in between.

This chain uses TRBV4-2 with TRBJ2-7, with D possibly TRBD1 on 7 matching bases. The CDR3 has 16 residues. CDR1 is LGHNA, CDR2 YNFKEQ, per germline. The ends were cut back, 1 base at V and 2 bases at J, with 15 bases in the middle. CDR3 sequence (DNA): TGTGCCAGCAGCCAAGCTCTCGCGGGACAGCCCTACGAGCAGTACTTC. It is translated as CASSQALAGQPYEQYF.